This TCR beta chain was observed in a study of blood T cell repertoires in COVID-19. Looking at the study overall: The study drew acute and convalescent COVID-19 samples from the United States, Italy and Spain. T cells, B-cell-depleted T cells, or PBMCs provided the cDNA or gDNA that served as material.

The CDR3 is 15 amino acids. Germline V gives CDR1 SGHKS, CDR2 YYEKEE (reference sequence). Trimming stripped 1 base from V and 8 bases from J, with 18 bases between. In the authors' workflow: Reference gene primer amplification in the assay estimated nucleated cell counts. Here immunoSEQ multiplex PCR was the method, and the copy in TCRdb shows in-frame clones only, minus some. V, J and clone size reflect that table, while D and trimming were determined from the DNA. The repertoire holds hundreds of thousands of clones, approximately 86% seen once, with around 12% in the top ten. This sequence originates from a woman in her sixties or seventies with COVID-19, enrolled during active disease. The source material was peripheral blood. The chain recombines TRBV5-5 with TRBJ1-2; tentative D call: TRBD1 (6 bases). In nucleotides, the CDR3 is TGTGCCAGCAGCTTGTGGGTTGTGGGGGCAGAGGGCTACACCTTC. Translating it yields CASSLWVVGAEGYTF.